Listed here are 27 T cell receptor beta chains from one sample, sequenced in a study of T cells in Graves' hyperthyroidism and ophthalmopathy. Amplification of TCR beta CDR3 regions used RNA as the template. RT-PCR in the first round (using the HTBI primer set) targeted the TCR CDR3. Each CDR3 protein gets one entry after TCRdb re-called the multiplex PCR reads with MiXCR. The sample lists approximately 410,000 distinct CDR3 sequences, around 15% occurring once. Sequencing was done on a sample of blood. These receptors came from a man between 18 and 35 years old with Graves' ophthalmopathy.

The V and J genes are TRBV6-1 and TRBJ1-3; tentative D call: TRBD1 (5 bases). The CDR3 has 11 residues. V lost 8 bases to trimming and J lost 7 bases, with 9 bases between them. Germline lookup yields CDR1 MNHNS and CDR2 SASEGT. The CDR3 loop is CASLWGNTIYF. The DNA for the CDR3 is TGTGCCAGCCTCTGGGGCAACACCATATATTTT.

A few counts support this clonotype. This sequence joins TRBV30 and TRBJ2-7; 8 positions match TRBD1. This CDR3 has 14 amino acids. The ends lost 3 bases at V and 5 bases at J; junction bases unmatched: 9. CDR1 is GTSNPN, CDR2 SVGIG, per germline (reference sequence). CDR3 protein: CAWSVTGGFNEQYF. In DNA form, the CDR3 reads TGTGCCTGGAGCGTCACAGGGGGGTTTAACGAGCAGTACTTC.

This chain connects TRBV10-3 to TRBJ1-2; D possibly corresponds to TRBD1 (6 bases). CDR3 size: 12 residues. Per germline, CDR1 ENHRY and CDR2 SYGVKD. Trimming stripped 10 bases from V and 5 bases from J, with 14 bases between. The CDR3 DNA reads TGTGCCACCAGGACAGATTATTATGGCTACACCTTC. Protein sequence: CATRTDYYGYTF.

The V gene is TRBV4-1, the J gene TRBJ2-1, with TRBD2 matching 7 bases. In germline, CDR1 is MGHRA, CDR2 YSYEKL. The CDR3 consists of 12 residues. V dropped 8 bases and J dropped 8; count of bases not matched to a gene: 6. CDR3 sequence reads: CASGLDGDEQFF. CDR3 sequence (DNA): TGCGCCAGCGGACTAGACGGGGATGAGCAGTTCTTC.

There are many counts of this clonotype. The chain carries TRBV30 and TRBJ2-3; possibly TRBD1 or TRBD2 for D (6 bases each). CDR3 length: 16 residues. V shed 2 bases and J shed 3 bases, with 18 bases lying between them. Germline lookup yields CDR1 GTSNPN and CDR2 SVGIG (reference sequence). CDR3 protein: CAWSTGRGGGTDTQYF. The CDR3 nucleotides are TGTGCCTGGAGTACCGGGAGAGGGGGTGGGACAGATACGCAGTATTTT.

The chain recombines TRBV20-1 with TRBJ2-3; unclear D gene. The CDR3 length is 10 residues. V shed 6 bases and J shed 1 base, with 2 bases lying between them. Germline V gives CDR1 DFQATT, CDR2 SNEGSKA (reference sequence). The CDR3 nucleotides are TGCAGTGCCGGCACAGATACGCAGTATTTT. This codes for CSAGTDTQYF.

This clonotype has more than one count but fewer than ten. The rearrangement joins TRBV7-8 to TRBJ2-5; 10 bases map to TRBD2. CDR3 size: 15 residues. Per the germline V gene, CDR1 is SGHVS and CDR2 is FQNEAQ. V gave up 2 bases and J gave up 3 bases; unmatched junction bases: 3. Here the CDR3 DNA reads TGTGCCAGCAGCTTATTCGGACTAGCGGAAGAGACCCAGTACTTC. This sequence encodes CASSLFGLAEETQYF.

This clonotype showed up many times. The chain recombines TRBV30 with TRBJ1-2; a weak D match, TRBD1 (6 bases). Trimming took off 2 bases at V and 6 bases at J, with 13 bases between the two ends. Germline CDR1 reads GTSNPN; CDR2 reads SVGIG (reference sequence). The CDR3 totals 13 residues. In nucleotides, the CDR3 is TGTGCCTGGAGTCAGGGGATTAGAAATGGCTACACCTTC. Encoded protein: CAWSQGIRNGYTF.

CDR3 sequence: CASRPTANYGYTF. The DNA for the CDR3 is TGTGCCAGTAGACCGACAGCGAACTATGGCTACACCTTC. The genes are TRBV19 and TRBJ1-2, with a weak D call TRBD1 (5 bases). V dropped 6 bases and J dropped 2 bases, with 10 bases sitting between them. Germline lookup yields CDR1 LNHDA and CDR2 SQIVND (reference sequence). The CDR3 runs 13 residues.

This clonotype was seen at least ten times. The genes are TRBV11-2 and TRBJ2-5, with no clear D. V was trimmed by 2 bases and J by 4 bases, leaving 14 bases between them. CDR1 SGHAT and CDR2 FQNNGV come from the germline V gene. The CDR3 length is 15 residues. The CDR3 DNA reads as TGTGCCAGCAGCTTACCAGGACCACCCGGAGAGACCCAGTACTTC. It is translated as CASSLPGPPGETQYF.

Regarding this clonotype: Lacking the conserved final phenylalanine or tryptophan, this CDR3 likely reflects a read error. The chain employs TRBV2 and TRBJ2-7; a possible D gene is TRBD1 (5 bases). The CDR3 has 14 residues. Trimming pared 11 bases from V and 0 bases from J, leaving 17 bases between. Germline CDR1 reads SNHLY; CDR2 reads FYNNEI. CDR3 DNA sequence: TGTGCCCGCACCCCCAGGACAAGCTCCTACGAGCAGTACCTC. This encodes CARTPRTSSYEQYL.

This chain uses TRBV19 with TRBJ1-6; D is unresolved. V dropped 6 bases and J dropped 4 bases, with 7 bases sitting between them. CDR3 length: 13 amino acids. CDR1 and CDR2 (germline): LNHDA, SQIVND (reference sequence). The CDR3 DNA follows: TGTGCCAGTAGAACGGCTTATAATTCACCCCTCCACTTT. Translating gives CASRTAYNSPLHF.

CDR3: CASSTGGSMRGNTIYF. In DNA form, the CDR3 reads TGTGCCAGCAGCACGGGTGGCAGTATGCGTGGAAACACCATATATTTT. The chain is built from TRBV7-9 and TRBJ1-3; D gene unclear. The germline V gene encodes CDR1 SEHNR and CDR2 FQNEAQ (reference sequence). V was trimmed by 5 bases and J by 3 bases, leaving 17 bases between them. This CDR3 has 16 residues. Full variable domain (outside the CDR3, taken from reference TRBV7-9 and TRBJ1-3): DTGVSQNPRHKITKRGQNVTFRCDPISEHNRLYWYRQTLGQGPEFLTYFQNEAQLEKSRLLSDRFSAERPKGSFSTLEIQRTEQGDSAMYLCASSTGGSMRGNTIYFGEGSWLTVV.

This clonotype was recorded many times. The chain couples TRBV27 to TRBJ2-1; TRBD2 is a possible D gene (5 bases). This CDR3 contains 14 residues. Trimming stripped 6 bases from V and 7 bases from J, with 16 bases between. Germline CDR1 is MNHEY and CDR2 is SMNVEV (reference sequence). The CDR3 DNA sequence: TGTGCCAGCAGGACAACTAGGGTTGGTAATGAGCAGTTCTTC. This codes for CASRTTRVGNEQFF.

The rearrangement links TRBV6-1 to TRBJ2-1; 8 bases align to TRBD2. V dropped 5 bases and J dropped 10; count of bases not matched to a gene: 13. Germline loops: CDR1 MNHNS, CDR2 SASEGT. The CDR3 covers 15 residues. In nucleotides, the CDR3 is TGTGCCAGCAGTTTAACCGGGACTAGAACTTTAGAGCAGTTCTTC. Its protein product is CASSLTGTRTLEQFF.

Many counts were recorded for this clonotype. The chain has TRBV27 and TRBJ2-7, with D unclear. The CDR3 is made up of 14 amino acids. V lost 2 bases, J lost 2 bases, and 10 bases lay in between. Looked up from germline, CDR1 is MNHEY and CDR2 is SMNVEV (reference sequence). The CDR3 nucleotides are TGTGCCAGCAGTTTAAGGCAGTTTACCTACGAGCAGTACTTC. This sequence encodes CASSLRQFTYEQYF.

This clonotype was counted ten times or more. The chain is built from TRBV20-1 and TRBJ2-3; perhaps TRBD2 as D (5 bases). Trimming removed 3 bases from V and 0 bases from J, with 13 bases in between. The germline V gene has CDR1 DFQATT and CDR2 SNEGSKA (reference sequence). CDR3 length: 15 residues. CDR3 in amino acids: CSASRRVASTDTQYF. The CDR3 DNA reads TGCAGTGCTAGCCGAAGGGTAGCGAGCACAGATACGCAGTATTTT.

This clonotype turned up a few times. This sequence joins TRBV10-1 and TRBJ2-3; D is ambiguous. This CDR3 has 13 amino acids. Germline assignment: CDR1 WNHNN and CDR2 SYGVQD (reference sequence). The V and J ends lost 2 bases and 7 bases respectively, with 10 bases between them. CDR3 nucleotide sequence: TGCGCCAGCAGTGAGCGCCCTGATTATACGCAGTATTTT. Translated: CASSERPDYTQYF.

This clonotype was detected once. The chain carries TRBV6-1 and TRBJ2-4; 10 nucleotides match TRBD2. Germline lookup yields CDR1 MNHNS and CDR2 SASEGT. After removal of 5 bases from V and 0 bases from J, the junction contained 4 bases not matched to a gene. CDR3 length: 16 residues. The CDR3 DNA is TGTGCCAGCAGTATAATAGCGGGGGGAGCCAAAAACATTCAGTACTTC. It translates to CASSIIAGGAKNIQYF.

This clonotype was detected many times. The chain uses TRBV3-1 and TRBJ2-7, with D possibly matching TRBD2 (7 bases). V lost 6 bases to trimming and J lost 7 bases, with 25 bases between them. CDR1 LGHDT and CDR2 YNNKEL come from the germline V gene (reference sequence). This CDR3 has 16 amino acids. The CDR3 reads CASRPDSSGGWGEQYF. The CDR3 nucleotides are TGTGCCAGCAGACCGGACAGCTCGGGGGGTTGGGGGGAGCAGTACTTC.

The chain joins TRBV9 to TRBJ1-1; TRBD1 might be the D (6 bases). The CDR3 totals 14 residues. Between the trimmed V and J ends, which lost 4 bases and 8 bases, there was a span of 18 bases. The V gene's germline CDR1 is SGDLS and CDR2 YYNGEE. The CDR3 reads CASSPRTVAQEAFF. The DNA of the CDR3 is TGTGCCAGCAGCCCCCGGACAGTCGCTCAAGAAGCTTTCTTT.

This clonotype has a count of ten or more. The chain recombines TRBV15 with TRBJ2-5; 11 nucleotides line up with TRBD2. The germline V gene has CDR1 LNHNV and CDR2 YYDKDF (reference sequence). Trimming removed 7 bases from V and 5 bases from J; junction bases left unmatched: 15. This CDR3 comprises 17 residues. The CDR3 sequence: CATTRLAGYPFRETQYF. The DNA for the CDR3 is TGTGCCACCACCCGACTAGCGGGGTACCCATTTAGGGAGACCCAGTACTTC.

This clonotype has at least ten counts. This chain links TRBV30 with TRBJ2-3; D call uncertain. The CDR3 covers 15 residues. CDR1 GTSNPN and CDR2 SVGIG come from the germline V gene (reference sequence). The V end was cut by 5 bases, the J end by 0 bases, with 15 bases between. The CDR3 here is CAWSLFGTSTDTQYF. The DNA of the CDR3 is TGTGCCTGGTCCCTCTTCGGCACTAGCACAGATACGCAGTATTTT.

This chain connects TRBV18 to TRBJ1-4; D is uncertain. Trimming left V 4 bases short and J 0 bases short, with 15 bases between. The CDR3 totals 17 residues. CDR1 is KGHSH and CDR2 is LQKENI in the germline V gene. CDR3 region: CASSLAGGPATNEKLFF. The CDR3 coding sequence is TGTGCCAGCTCACTGGCAGGCGGCCCCGCAACTAATGAAAAACTGTTTTTT. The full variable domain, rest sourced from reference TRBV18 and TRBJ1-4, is NAGVMQNPRHLVRRRGQEARLRCSPMKGHSHVYWYRQLPEEGLKFMVYLQKENIIDESGMPKERFSAEFPKEGPSILRIQQVVRGDSAAYFCASSLAGGPATNEKLFFGSGTQLSVL.

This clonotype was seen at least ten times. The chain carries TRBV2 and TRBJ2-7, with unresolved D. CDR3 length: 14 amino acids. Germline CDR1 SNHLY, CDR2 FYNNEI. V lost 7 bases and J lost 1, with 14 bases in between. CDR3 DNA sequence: TGTGCCAGCATAGTTAGCAGGTCTTCCTACGAGCAGTACTTC. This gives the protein CASIVSRSSYEQYF.

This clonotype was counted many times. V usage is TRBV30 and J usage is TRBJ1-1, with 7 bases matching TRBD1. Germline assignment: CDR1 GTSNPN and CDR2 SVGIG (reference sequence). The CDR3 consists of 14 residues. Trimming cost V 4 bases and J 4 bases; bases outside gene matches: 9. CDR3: CAWNYRGKVTEAFF. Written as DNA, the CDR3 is TGTGCCTGGAACTACAGGGGAAAGGTCACTGAAGCTTTCTTT.

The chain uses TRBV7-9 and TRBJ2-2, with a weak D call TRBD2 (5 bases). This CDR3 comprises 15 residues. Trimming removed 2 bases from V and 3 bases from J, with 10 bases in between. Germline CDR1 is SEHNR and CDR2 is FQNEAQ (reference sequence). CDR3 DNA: TGTGCCAGCAGCTTACCGGACTTCGACACCGGGGAGCTGTTTTTT. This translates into CASSLPDFDTGELFF. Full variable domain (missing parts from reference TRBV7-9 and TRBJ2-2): DTGVSQNPRHKITKRGQNVTFRCDPISEHNRLYWYRQTLGQGPEFLTYFQNEAQLEKSRLLSDRFSAERPKGSFSTLEIQRTEQGDSAMYLCASSLPDFDTGELFFGEGSRLTVL.